This TCR beta chain was sequenced for a study of cytomegalovirus exposure and HLA in healthy donors. Study at large: A subsequent analysis reported that the 95 to 150 validation repertoires were produced on the same platform that had also been used for the 666 first-cohort repertoires.

Findings and limits, study-wide: The tendency of first-cohort TCR clusters to co-occur in the roughly 130 validation repertoires emerged from a later analysis. Most TCRs appeared rarely, but some public TCRs recurred in many donors.

CDR1 and CDR2 from the germline V gene are SQVTM and ANQGSEA. Trimming pared 6 bases from V and 7 bases from J, leaving 15 bases between. The CDR3 runs to 12 residues. Regarding this clone: Its antigen is unidentified.

Method: immunoSEQ multiplex PCR; TCRdb's copy keeps in-frame clones and lacks some. The table has some 65,000 clones, over 85% seen once. The chain links TRBV29-1 to TRBJ1-2; D uncertain. The specimen sequenced was PBMCs. This clonotype originated in a man aged 18 to 29 in good health and CMV-seropositive. CDR3 nucleotides: TGCAGCGTGTGGGAGGGCGACTTTGGCTACACCTTC. It specifies CSVWEGDFGYTF.